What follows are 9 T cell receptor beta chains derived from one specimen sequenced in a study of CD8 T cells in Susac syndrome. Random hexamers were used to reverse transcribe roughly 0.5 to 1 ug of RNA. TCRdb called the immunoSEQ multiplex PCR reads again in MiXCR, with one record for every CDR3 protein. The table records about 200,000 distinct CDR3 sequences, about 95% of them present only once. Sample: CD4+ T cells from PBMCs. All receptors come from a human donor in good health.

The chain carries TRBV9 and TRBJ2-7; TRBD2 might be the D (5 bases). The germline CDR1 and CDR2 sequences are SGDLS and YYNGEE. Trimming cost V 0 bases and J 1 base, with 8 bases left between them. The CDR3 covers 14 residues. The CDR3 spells CASSVVATSYEQYF. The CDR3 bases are TGTGCCAGCAGCGTAGTAGCGACATCCTACGAGCAGTACTTC.

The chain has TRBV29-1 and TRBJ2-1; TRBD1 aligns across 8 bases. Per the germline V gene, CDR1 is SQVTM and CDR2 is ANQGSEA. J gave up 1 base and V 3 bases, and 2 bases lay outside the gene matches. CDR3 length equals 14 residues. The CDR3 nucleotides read TGCAGCGTTGAGACAGGGGAATCCTACAATGAGCAGTTCTTC. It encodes CSVETGESYNEQFF.

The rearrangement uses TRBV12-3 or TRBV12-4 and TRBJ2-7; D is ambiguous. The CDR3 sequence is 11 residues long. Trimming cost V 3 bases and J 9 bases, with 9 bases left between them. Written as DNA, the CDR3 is TGTGCCAGCAGTTTTGGCTACCCGCAGTACTTC. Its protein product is CASSFGYPQYF.

Written as DNA, the CDR3 is TGTGCCAGCAGCGCGACGCCGGGAAACCTTCATATAAACTATGGCTACACCTTC. As protein: CASSATPGNLHINYGYTF. The V call is TRBV7-8, the J call TRBJ1-2, with D unresolved. V lost 5 bases, J lost 2 bases, and 24 bases lay in between. The CDR3 loop spans 18 amino acids. Looked up from germline, CDR1 is SGHVS and CDR2 is FQNEAQ. Based on the CDR3 plus reference TRBV7-8 and TRBJ1-2, the full variable domain is GAGVSQSPRYKVAKRGQDVALRCDPISGHVSLFWYQQALGQGPEFLTYFQNEAQLDKSGLPSDRFFAERPEGSVSTLKIQRTQQEDSAVYLCASSATPGNLHINYGYTFGSGTRLTVV.

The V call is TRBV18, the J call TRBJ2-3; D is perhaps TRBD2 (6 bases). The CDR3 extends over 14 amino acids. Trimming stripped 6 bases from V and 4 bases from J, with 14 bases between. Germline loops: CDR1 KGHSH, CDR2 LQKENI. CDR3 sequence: CASSRDSSSDTQYF. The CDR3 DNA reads TGTGCCAGCTCCCGGGACTCGAGTTCAGATACGCAGTATTTT.

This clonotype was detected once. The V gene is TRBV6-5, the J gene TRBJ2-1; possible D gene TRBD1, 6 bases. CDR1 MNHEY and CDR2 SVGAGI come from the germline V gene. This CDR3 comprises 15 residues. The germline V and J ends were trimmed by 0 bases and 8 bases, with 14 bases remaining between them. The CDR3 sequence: CASSYSRGRTYEQFF. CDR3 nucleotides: TGTGCCAGCAGTTACTCGAGGGGGAGAACGTATGAGCAGTTCTTC.

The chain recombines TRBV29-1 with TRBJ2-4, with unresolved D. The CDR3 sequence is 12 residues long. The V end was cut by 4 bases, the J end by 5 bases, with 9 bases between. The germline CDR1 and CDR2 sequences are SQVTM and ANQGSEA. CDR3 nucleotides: TGCAGCGTTGCCATAGGCGAAAACATTCAGTACTTC. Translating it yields CSVAIGENIQYF.

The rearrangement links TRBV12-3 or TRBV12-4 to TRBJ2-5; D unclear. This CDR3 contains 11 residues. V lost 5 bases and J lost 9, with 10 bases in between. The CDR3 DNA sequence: TGTGCCAGCAGTGTCGTGGGGTCCCAGTACTTC. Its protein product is CASSVVGSQYF.

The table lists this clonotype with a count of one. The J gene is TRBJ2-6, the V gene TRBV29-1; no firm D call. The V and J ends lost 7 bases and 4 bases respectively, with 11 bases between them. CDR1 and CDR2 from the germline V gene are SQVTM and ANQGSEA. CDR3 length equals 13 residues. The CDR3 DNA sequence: TGCAGCGCCGCTGAACCCGGGGCCAACGTCCTGACTTTC. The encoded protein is CSAAEPGANVLTF.